This TCR beta chain was profiled in a study of blood T cell repertoires in COVID-19 (TCRdb year 2020). Some background on the complete study: Samples from collaborators originated in the United States, Italy and Spain and spanned both the acute and convalescent phases of COVID-19. Deeply sampled blood TCRbeta repertoires from subjects exposed to, actively infected with, or recovered from COVID-19 were included in the dataset. Samples were obtained from the ongoing ImmuneRACE study (first 160 participants) and from 1,254 subjects provided by 6 global collaborators. Where available, HLA class I and class II types were taken from metadata supplied by the sample provider and were not determined by assay-based typing. Sample metadata almost always included a de-identified subject ID, COVID-19 status, age in years and sex. The prospective study material was composed of cDNA or gDNA derived from T cells, B-cell-depleted T cells, or PBMCs. The repertoires were made available in a free public database intended to serve as a resource for research on the immune response to SARS-CoV-2.

Whole blood was collected in K2EDTA tubes by collaborating institutions according to the institutions' own protocols. For TCRbeta analysis, collaborators shipped samples as frozen whole blood, isolated PBMCs, or DNA extracted from either of those sample types. Study-wide conclusions, independent of this receptor: Clinical and demographic metadata were provided uncurated, with the amount varying by source and participant.

In the case of this clone: Its antigen is still unknown. Nothing much larger sits one base from this clone, and base qualities are not available.

TCRbeta CDR3 regions were amplified from genomic DNA by means of the immunoSEQ Assay, a bias-controlled multiplex PCR. The authors processed their data as follows. Nucleated cell counts per sample were estimated from amplification of reference gene primers within the assay. To quantify the absolute abundance of each unique TCRbeta CDR3 rearrangement, sequence reads were collapsed and filtered. For each sample, productive Simpson clonality was calculated as the square root of Simpson's diversity index over productive rearrangements. TCRdb's version of the immuneACCESS table is confined to in-frame rearrangements and falls short of the full clone set. An unresolved V gene accounts for under half of the shortfall where checked; the remainder is of unknown origin. Clone size and the V and J calls come from that table; the DNA yielded D and trimming. The sample yields 100,000 to 150,000 clones; over 75% were counted once. The ten top clones hold 1% to 1.5% of the sample.

Sequencing was carried out using peripheral blood. This sequence was found in an elderly woman with acute or convalescent COVID-19.

The sequenced DNA: TGTGCCAGCAGCTCCACCGGGACTAGCGGGAGTATAGTTTTGAATGAGCAGTTCTTC. It translates as CASSSTGTSGSIVLNEQFF. This sequence uses TRBV7-6 and TRBJ2-1; TRBD2 fits 14 bases in the junction. Inclusive of the bounding cysteine and phenylalanine, the CDR3 is 19 residues long. The DNA shown is the 57-base CDR3, in frame from base 1. The germline V end is reduced by 4 bases and the J end by 7 bases; junction bases left unmatched: 15. The germline V gene yields SGHVS for CDR1 and FNYEAQ for CDR2.